This T cell receptor beta chain emerged from a study of OX40 agonist ivuxolimab in advanced cancers. The wider study: Intravenous ivuxolimab at 0.01 to 10 mg/kg was given to patients every 2 weeks.

Study-level results: The study found among the lowest clonal expansion in partial responders at 0.1-3.0 mg/kg.

TCRdb's copy holds only in-frame clones and misses some; the assay was immunoSEQ multiplex PCR. The sample has roughly 70,000 clones, roughly 90% seen once. Germline lookup yields CDR1 SGDLS and CDR2 YYNGEE. This CDR3 has 15 residues. V was pared by 4 bases and J by 7 bases, with 4 bases of the junction left unmatched. Comment on this clone: Its antigen is currently unknown.

The sequences come from CD4+ or CD8+ T cells sorted from blood, collected in a trial of the OX40 agonist ivuxolimab. The origin of this receptor is an adult with an advanced solid tumor such as melanoma, head and neck, liver or kidney cancer. J is TRBJ2-1 and V is TRBV9; 14 bases map to TRBD2. As DNA, the CDR3 is TGTGCCAGCAGCCCTCGACTAGCGGGAGGGAATGAGCAGTTCTTC. Protein: CASSPRLAGGNEQFF.